The entry below describes one TCR beta chain. This sample is part of a study of siplizumab effects on memory and regulatory T cells. Repertoires were generated with immunoSEQ multiplex PCR, while TCRdb's copy carries only in-frame clones and drops some. The data contain 95,000 to 100,000 clones, around 90% of them singletons. The receptor's source is a human donor in good health. Sequencing was performed on non-Treg CD4+ T cells sorted from blood.

As DNA, the CDR3 is TGTGCCATCAGCGAGGTAGTGGGATTTGAAGCTTTCTTT. Amino acid sequence: CAISEVVGFEAFF. The J gene is TRBJ1-1, the V gene TRBV10-3; no reliable D call. V was shortened by 6 bases and J by 7 bases, with 15 bases between the two germline ends. CDR1 is ENHRY, CDR2 SYGVKD, per germline. CDR3 length: 13 residues.